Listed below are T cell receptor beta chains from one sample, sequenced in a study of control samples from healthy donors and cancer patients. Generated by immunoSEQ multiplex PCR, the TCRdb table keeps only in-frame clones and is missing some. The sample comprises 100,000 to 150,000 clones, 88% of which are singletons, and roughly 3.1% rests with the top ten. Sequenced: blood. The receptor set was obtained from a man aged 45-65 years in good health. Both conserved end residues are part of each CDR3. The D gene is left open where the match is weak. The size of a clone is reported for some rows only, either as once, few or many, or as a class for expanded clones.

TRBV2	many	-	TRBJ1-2	CASSEVGIYGYTF	TGTGCCAGCAGTGAAGTCGGGATTTATGGCTACACCTTC
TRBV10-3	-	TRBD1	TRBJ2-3	CAISDWDRGTDTQYF	TGTGCCATCAGTGATTGGGACAGGGGCACAGATACGCAGTATTTT
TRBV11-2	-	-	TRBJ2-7	CASSSGTAEKQYF	TGTGCCAGCAGCTCCGGGACGGCCGAGAAGCAGTACTTC
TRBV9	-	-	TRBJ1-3	CASSNRDSLPGGIYF	TGTGCCAGCAGCAACCGGGACTCTCTACCGGGGGGCATATATTTT
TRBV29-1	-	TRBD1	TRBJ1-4	CSYGTGHEKLFF	TGCAGCTACGGGACAGGCCATGAAAAACTGTTTTTT
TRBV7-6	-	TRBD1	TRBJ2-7	CASRKTGSSYEQYF	TGTGCCAGCAGGAAGACAGGGAGCTCCTACGAGCAGTACTTC
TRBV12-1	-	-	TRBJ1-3	CAKWYGCRGNTIYF	-
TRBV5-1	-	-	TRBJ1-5	CASSLDGQGGQPQHF	TGCGCCAGCAGCTTGGATGGGCAGGGAGGGCAGCCCCAGCATTTT
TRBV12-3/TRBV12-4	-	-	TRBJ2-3	CASGRANTDTQYF	TGTGCCAGCGGCCGGGCCAACACAGATACGCAGTATTTT
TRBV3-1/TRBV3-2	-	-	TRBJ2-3	CASSHWFGTDTQYF	TGTGCCAGCAGCCATTGGTTTGGCACAGATACGCAGTATTTT
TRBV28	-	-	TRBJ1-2	CASSFRGYGYTF	TGTGCCAGCAGCTTCAGGGGATATGGCTACACCTTC
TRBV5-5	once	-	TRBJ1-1	CASSLAGGFLTEAFF	TGTGCCAGCAGCCTGGCGGGGGGATTTTTGACTGAAGCTTTCTTT
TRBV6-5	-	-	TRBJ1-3	CASSYLASSGNTIYF	TGTGCCAGCAGTTATTTGGCATCCTCTGGAAACACCATATATTTT
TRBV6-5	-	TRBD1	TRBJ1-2	CASSTPRGLSGYTF	TGTGCCAGCAGTACCCCGAGGGGGCTTTCTGGCTACACCTTC
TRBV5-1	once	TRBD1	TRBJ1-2	CASSLRQGNYGYTF	TGCGCCAGCAGCTTGAGACAGGGAAACTATGGCTACACCTTC
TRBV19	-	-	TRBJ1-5	CASRSGPQPQHF	TGTGCCAGTAGATCAGGCCCCCAGCCCCAGCATTTT
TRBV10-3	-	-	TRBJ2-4	CAISESIGTSKNIQYF	TGTGCCATCAGTGAGTCGATCGGGACCTCCAAAAACATTCAGTACTTC
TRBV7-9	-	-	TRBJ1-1	CASSRSTVAAFF	TGTGCCAGCAGCCGCTCGACGGTGGCGGCTTTCTTT
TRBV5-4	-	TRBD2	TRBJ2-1	CASSYPSKTSGGGSYNEQFF	TGTGCCAGCAGCTACCCTTCAAAGACTAGCGGGGGGGGATCCTACAATGAGCAGTTCTTC
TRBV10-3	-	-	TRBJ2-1	CAISDFLSSYNEQFF	TGTGCCATCAGTGATTTCCTGAGCTCCTACAATGAGCAGTTCTTC
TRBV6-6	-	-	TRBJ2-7	CASSRRDNRPGEQYF	TGTGCCAGCAGTCGCCGGGACAACAGACCGGGGGAGCAGTACTTC
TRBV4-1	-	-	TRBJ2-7	CASSQGSYEQYF	TGCGCCAGCAGCCAAGGGTCCTACGAGCAGTACTTC
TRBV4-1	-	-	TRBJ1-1	CASSQGGRAEAFF	TGCGCCAGCAGCCAAGGGGGTAGGGCTGAAGCTTTCTTT
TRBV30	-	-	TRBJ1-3	CAWRGIESGNTIYF	TGTGCCTGGAGGGGCATAGAGTCTGGAAACACCATATATTTT
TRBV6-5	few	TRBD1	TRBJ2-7	CASSNRGISYEQYF	TGTGCCAGCAGTAACAGGGGGATCTCCTACGAGCAGTACTTC
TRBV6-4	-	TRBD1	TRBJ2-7	CASMQGVESYEQYF	TGTGCCAGCATGCAGGGGGTAGAAAGCTACGAGCAGTACTTC
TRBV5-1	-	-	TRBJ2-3	CASSLRGREIDTQYF	TGCGCCAGCAGCTTGAGAGGACGGGAGATAGATACGCAGTATTTT
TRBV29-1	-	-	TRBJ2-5	CSVELVKAQETQYF	TGCAGCGTTGAGCTGGTAAAGGCCCAAGAGACCCAGTACTTC
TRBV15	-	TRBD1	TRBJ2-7	CATSRVGTGAEQYF	TGTGCCACCAGCAGAGTTGGGACAGGGGCCGAGCAGTACTTC
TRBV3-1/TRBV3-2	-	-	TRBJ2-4	CASSQDEGGVNIQYF	TGTGCCAGCAGCCAAGACGAGGGTGGGGTAAACATTCAGTACTTC
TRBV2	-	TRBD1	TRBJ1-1	CASVHDRGLPEAFF	TGTGCCAGCGTACACGACAGGGGGCTCCCTGAAGCTTTCTTT
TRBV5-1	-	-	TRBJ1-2	CASSLERGNYGYTF	TGCGCCAGCAGCTTGGAACGGGGTAACTATGGCTACACCTTC
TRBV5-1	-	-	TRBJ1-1	CSSAISLEYTEAFF	TGCTCCTCCGCTATTAGCCTGGAGTACACTGAAGCTTTCTTT
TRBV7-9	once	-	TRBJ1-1	CATFMRGDTEAFF	TGTGCCACGTTTATGAGGGGCGACACTGAAGCTTTCTTT
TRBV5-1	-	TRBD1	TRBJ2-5	CASSLDMDRDIPQETQYF	TGCGCCAGCAGCTTGGACATGGACAGGGACATACCCCAAGAGACCCAGTACTTC
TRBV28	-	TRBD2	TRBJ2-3	CASSFLAGGLTDTQYF	TGTGCCAGCAGTTTTCTAGCGGGGGGGCTTACAGATACGCAGTATTTT
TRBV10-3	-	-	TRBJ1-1	CAIMGGSTEAFF	TGTGCCATCATGGGGGGGAGCACTGAAGCTTTCTTT